What follows is one T cell receptor (beta chain) and its context. Its antigen remains unknown. This entry belongs to a study of OX40 agonist ivuxolimab in advanced cancers. Trimming took 4 bases from V and 8 from J; bases not matched to a gene: 4. Germline V gene sequence: CDR1 SGHVS, CDR2 FQNEAQ. The CDR3 consists of 12 residues. Points from the study as a whole: Partly responding patients at 0.1-3.0 mg/kg showed some of the smallest clonal expansion.

Sequencing used immunoSEQ multiplex PCR; TCRdb keeps in-frame clones, though not all of them. The sample has fewer than 80,000 clones, approximately 83% seen once; the top ten hold roughly 5.5%. This receptor was obtained from an adult with an advanced solid tumor such as melanoma, head and neck, liver or kidney cancer. The sample in question was CD4+ or CD8+ T cells sorted from blood, obtained in a trial of the OX40 agonist ivuxolimab. This chain joins TRBV7-8 and TRBJ2-7, with TRBD1 identical over 8 bases. The chain's CDR3 is CASSSGDRKQYF. Here the CDR3 DNA reads TGTGCCAGCAGCTCGGGGGACAGGAAGCAGTACTTC. Complete variable domain (other parts from reference TRBV7-8 and TRBJ2-7): GAGVSQSPRYKVAKRGQDVALRCDPISGHVSLFWYQQALGQGPEFLTYFQNEAQLDKSGLPSDRFFAERPEGSVSTLKIQRTQQEDSAVYLCASSSGDRKQYFGPGTRLTVT.